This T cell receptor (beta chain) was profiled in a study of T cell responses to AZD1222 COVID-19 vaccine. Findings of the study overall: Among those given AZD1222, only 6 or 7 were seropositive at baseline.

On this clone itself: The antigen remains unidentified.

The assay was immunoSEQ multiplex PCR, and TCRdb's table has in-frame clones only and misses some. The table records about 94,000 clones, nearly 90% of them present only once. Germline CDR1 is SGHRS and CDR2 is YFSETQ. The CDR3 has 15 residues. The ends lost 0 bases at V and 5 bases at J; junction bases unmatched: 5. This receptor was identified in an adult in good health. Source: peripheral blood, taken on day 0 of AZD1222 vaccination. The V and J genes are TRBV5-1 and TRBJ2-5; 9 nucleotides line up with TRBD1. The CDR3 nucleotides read TGCGCCAGCAGCTTGGACAGGGGGCGCGGGGAGACCCAGTACTTC. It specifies CASSLDRGRGETQYF.